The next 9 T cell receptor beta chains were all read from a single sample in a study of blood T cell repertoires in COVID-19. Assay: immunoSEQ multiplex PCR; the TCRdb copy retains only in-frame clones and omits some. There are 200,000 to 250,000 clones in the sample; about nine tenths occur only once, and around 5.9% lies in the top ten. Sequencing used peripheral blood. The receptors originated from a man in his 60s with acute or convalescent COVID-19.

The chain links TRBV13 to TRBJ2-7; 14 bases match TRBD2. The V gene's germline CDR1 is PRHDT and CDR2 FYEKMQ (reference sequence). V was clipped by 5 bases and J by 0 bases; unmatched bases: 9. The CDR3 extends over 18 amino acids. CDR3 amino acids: CASSPGLAGEGGSYEQYF. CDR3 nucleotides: TGTGCCAGCAGCCCGGGACTAGCGGGAGAAGGGGGCTCCTACGAGCAGTACTTC.

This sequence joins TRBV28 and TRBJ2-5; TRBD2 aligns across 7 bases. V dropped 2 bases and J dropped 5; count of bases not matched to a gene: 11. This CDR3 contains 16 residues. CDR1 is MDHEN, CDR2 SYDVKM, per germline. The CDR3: CASSLPGAGVIETQYF. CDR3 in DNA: TGTGCCAGCAGTTTACCTGGCGCGGGAGTAATCGAGACCCAGTACTTC.

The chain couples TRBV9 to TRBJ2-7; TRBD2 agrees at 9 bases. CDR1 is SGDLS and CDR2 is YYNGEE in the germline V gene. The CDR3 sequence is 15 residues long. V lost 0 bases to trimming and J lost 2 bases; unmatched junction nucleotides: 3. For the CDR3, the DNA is TGTGCCAGCAGCGTAGGGAGCGGGGGGACCTACGAGCAGTACTTC. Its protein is CASSVGSGGTYEQYF.

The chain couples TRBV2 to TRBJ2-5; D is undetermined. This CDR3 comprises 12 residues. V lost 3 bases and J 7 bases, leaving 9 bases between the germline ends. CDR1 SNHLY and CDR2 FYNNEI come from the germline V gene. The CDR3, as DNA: TGTGCCAGCAGTGATGGAGAAGTGACCCAGTACTTC. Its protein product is CASSDGEVTQYF.

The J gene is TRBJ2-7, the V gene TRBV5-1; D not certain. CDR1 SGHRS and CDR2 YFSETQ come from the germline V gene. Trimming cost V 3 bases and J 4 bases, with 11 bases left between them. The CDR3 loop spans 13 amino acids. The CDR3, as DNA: TGCGCCAGCAGCTCCCCCCCCGGGTACGAGCAGTACTTC. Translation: CASSSPPGYEQYF.

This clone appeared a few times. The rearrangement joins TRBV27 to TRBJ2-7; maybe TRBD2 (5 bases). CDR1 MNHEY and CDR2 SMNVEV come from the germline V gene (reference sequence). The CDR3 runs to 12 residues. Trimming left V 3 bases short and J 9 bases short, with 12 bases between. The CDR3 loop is CASSLLAGGQYF. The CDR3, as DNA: TGTGCCAGCAGTTTGCTCGCCGGAGGGCAGTACTTC.

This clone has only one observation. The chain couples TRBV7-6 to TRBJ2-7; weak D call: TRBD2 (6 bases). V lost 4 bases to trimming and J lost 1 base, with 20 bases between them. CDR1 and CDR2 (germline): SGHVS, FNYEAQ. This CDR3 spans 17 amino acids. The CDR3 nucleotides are TGTGCCAGCAGCTCTTCCCCCACCGGGACTGTATCCTACGAGCAGTACTTC. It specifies CASSSSPTGTVSYEQYF.

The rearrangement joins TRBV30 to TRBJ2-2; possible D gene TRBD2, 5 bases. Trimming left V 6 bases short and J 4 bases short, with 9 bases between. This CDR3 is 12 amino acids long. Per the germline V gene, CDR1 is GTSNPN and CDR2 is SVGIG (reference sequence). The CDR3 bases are TGTGCCTGCCAGAGGGTCACCGGGGAGCTGTTTTTT. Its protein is CACQRVTGELFF.

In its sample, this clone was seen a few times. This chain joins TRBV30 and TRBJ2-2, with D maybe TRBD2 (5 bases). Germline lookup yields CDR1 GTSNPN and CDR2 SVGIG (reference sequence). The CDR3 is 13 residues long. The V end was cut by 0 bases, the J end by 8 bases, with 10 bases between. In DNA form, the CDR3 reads TGTGCCTGGAGTGTAAGGAGGAGGGGGGAGCTGTTTTTT. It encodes CAWSVRRRGELFF.